Following are 17 T cell receptor beta chains from one sample sequenced in a study of T cells after yellow fever vaccination. Using its own MiXCR run on the 5' RACE reads, TCRdb lists one record per CDR3 protein. The sample holds 500,000 to 650,000 distinct CDR3 sequences; about 15% are singletons and the top ten take 17%. Sequenced here: PBMCs, sampled around 5 days after the first yellow fever vaccination. These receptors were taken from a man younger than 35 who received the YFV17D yellow fever vaccine.

This clonotype was found a few times. V is TRBV7-2 and J is TRBJ1-3; D not certain. The length of the CDR3 is 13 residues. Germline CDR1 and CDR2: SGHTA and FQGNSA. Between the trimmed V and J ends, which lost 8 bases and 0 bases, there was a span of 8 bases. The CDR3 loop reads CASLAFSGNTIYF. The CDR3 bases are TGTGCCAGCTTGGCGTTCTCTGGAAACACCATATATTTT. Combining the CDR3 with reference TRBV7-2 and TRBJ1-3 gives the whole variable domain GAGVSQSPSNKVTEKGKDVELRCDPISGHTALYWYRQSLGQGLEFLIYFQGNSAPDKSGLPSDRFSAERTGGSVSTLTIQRTQQEDSAVYLCASLAFSGNTIYFGEGSWLTVV.

The genes are TRBV5-1 and TRBJ1-6; 8 bases agree with TRBD1. The V and J ends lost 5 bases and 9 bases, in that order; junction bases with no gene match: 10. This CDR3 has 15 amino acids. Per germline, CDR1 SGHRS and CDR2 YFSETQ. The DNA of the CDR3 is TGCGCCAGCAGTTCAGGACAGGGTGACCTTTCACCCCTCCACTTT. Translated, it gives CASSSGQGDLSPLHF. Drawing the rest from reference TRBV5-1 and TRBJ1-6, the complete variable domain is KAGVTQTPRYLIKTRGQQVTLSCSPISGHRSVSWYQQTPGQGLQFLFEYFSETQRNKGNFPGRFSGRQFSNSRSEMNVSTLELGDSALYLCASSSGQGDLSPLHFGNGTRLTVT.

This clonotype was seen only a few times. The gene calls are TRBV5-6 and TRBJ2-1; no reliable D call. This CDR3 contains 14 residues. Trimming cost V 6 bases and J 0 bases, with 10 bases left between them. The germline V gene encodes CDR1 SGHDT and CDR2 YYEEEE. The CDR3: CASIVQSSYNEQFF. The CDR3 DNA reads TGTGCCAGCATCGTACAGAGCTCCTACAATGAGCAGTTCTTC.

This clonotype was counted only a few times. The V gene is TRBV5-1, the J gene TRBJ1-3; perhaps TRBD1 as D (5 bases). Between the trimmed V and J ends, which lost 2 bases and 4 bases, there was a span of 10 bases. This CDR3 is 14 amino acids long. Germline-derived CDR1 and CDR2 are SGHRS and YFSETQ. CDR3 loop: CASSFSGPGNTIYF. CDR3 DNA sequence: TGCGCCAGCAGCTTCTCGGGACCGGGAAACACCATATATTTT. The full variable domain, its missing parts supplied by reference TRBV5-1 and TRBJ1-3, is KAGVTQTPRYLIKTRGQQVTLSCSPISGHRSVSWYQQTPGQGLQFLFEYFSETQRNKGNFPGRFSGRQFSNSRSEMNVSTLELGDSALYLCASSFSGPGNTIYFGEGSWLTVV.

This clonotype occurred many times. The V and J genes are TRBV7-2 and TRBJ2-7; D unclear. This CDR3 is built from 15 residues. The germline V gene encodes CDR1 SGHTA and CDR2 FQGNSA. The V end lost 1 base, the J end lost 5 bases, and 15 bases lay between the germline ends. The CDR3 reads CASSLDPRPKDEQYV. The CDR3 DNA is TGTGCCAGCAGCTTAGACCCCCGGCCAAAGGACGAGCAGTACGTC.

This clonotype is classed as medium-sized. This chain links TRBV2 with TRBJ2-3; D not resolved. From germline, CDR1 is SNHLY and CDR2 FYNNEI. V was cut by 1 base and J by 6 bases, with 11 bases left in between. CDR3 size: 14 residues. In DNA, the CDR3 is TGTGCCAGCAGTGAAGTGCCAGGATGGGATACGCAGTATTTT. Protein: CASSEVPGWDTQYF. Together with reference TRBV2 and TRBJ2-3, the CDR3 gives the full variable domain: EPEVTQTPSHQVTQMGQEVILRCVPISNHLYFYWYRQILGQKVEFLVSFYNNEISEKSEIFDDQFSVERPDGSNFTLKIRSTKLEDSAMYFCASSEVPGWDTQYFGPGTRLTVL.

This sequence joins TRBV5-6 and TRBJ2-3, with 9 bases fitting TRBD1. This CDR3 region has 15 residues. Per the germline V gene, CDR1 is SGHDT and CDR2 is YYEEEE. Trimming took 3 bases from V and 6 from J; bases not matched to a gene: 8. CDR3 in amino acids: CASSWGTGILDTQYF. For the CDR3, the DNA is TGTGCCAGCAGCTGGGGGACAGGGATTTTGGATACGCAGTATTTT.

This clonotype was detected ten times or more. The chain has TRBV5-1 and TRBJ1-1; TRBD1 agrees at 11 bases. The CDR3 spans 14 residues. Germline lookup yields CDR1 SGHRS and CDR2 YFSETQ. Losses at the gene ends were 4 bases for V and 5 bases for J; bases not matched to a gene: 4. The CDR3 sequence is CASSPGTGGTEAFF. DNA for the CDR3: TGCGCCAGCAGCCCTGGGACAGGGGGAACTGAAGCTTTCTTT. The whole variable domain, filled in from reference TRBV5-1 and TRBJ1-1, reads KAGVTQTPRYLIKTRGQQVTLSCSPISGHRSVSWYQQTPGQGLQFLFEYFSETQRNKGNFPGRFSGRQFSNSRSEMNVSTLELGDSALYLCASSPGTGGTEAFFGQGTRLTVV.

This chain links TRBV18 with TRBJ2-3, with 9 bases that match TRBD1. V lost 8 bases to trimming and J lost 6 bases; unmatched junction nucleotides: 12. This CDR3 comprises 15 residues. The germline V gene encodes CDR1 KGHSH and CDR2 LQKENI. Here the CDR3 reads CASDRSGTGTDTQYF. Written as DNA, the CDR3 is TGTGCCAGCGACAGATCTGGGACAGGGACTGATACGCAGTATTTT.

The chain couples TRBV10-3 to TRBJ1-3, with TRBD1 matching over 7 bases. The ends lost 6 bases at V and 0 bases at J; junction bases unmatched: 5. The germline gives CDR1 ENHRY, CDR2 SYGVKD. The CDR3 totals 15 residues. CDR3 in DNA: TGTGCCATCAGCGGGGACAGCTTCTCTGGAAACACCATATATTTT. It yields the protein CAISGDSFSGNTIYF.

The rearrangement joins TRBV7-3 to TRBJ2-7, with D perhaps TRBD2 (5 bases). The CDR3 has 14 amino acids. Germline V gene data show CDR1 as SGHTA and CDR2 as FQGTGA. Trimming stripped 3 bases from V and 0 bases from J, with 9 bases between. CDR3 region: CASSFSGNSYEQYF. The CDR3 DNA sequence: TGTGCCAGCAGCTTTTCCGGGAACTCCTACGAGCAGTACTTC.

This clonotype has more than one count but fewer than ten. The chain uses TRBV2 and TRBJ2-3; D is perhaps TRBD1 (5 bases). The CDR3 runs to 14 residues. Trimming cost V 6 bases and J 5 bases, with 15 bases left between them. Germline CDR1 is SNHLY and CDR2 is FYNNEI. CDR3 DNA: TGTGCCAGCAGCGGTCGACAGTACCAAGATACGCAGTATTTT. It is translated as CASSGRQYQDTQYF.

This clonotype appeared a few times. The V and J genes are TRBV11-2 and TRBJ2-5; the D call may be TRBD1 or TRBD2 (6 bases each). Trimming shortened V by 5 bases and J by 0 bases, and 16 bases separated the two germline ends. This CDR3 spans 16 amino acids. In germline, CDR1 is SGHAT, CDR2 FQNNGV. In nucleotides, the CDR3 is TGTGCCAGCAGCCCCGTCGGGGGCTACTACCAAGAGACCCAGTACTTC. This gives the protein CASSPVGGYYQETQYF.

There are a few counts of this clonotype. The chain is built from TRBV9 and TRBJ2-1; 9 bases align to TRBD1. From germline, CDR1 is SGDLS and CDR2 YYNGEE. CDR3 length: 14 residues. V lost 3 bases to trimming and J lost 5 bases; unmatched junction nucleotides: 3. The CDR3 nucleotides read TGTGCCAGCAGCGGGGGACAGGGAGACAATGAGCAGTTCTTC. It translates to CASSGGQGDNEQFF. The full variable domain, completed using reference TRBV9 and TRBJ2-1, is DSGVTQTPKHLITATGQRVTLRCSPRSGDLSVYWYQQSLDQGLQFLIQYYNGEERAKGNILERFSAQQFPDLHSELNLSSLELGDSALYFCASSGGQGDNEQFFGPGTRLTVL.

The genes are TRBV7-2 and TRBJ2-1; the D gene is possibly TRBD1 (5 bases). V was clipped by 5 bases and J by 5 bases, with 16 bases between them. CDR1 SGHTA and CDR2 FQGNSA come from the germline V gene. The CDR3 spans 15 residues. CDR3 loop: CASSAYEGVHNEQFF. CDR3 bases: TGTGCCAGCAGCGCCTACGAAGGGGTTCACAATGAGCAGTTCTTC.

This clonotype occurred a few times. This chain connects TRBV10-2 to TRBJ2-3; possible D gene TRBD1, 5 bases. CDR1 WSHSY and CDR2 SAAADI come from the germline V gene. Trimming took off 10 bases at V and 4 bases at J, with 12 bases between the two ends. The CDR3 consists of 12 residues. CDR3 nucleotides: TGCGCCACCTCCACAGGTCCAGATACGCAGTATTTT. Amino acid sequence: CATSTGPDTQYF.

The chain combines TRBV7-2 with TRBJ1-1; possibly TRBD1 for D (5 bases). The V end was cut by 7 bases, the J end by 4 bases, with 13 bases between. From germline, CDR1 is SGHTA and CDR2 FQGNSA. The CDR3 is 13 residues long. For the CDR3, the DNA is TGTGCCAGCATCATAACTCAGGGCACTGAAGCTTTCTTT. Its protein is CASIITQGTEAFF.